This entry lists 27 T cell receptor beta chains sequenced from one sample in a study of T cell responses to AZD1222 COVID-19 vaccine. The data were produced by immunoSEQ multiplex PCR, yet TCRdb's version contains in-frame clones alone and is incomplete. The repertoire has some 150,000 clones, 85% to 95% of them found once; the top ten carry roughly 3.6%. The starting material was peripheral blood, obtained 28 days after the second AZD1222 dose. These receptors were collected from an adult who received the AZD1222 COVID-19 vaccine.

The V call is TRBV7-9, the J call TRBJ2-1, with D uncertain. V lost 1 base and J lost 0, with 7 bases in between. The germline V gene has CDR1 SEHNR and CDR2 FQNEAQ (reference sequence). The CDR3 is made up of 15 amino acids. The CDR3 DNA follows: TGTGCCAGCAGCTTAGGGGCTGGCTCCTACAATGAGCAGTTCTTC. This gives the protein CASSLGAGSYNEQFF.

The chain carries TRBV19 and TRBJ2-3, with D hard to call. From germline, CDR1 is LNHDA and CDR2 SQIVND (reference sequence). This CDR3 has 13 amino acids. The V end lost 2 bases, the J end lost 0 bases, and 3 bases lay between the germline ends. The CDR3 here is CASSIKSTDTQYF. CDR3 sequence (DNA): TGTGCCAGTAGTATAAAAAGCACAGATACGCAGTATTTT.

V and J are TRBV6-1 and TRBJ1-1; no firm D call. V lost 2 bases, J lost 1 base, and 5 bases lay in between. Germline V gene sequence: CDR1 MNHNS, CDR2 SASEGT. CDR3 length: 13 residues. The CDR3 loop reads CASSEQWNTEAFF. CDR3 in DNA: TGTGCCAGCAGTGAACAGTGGAACACTGAAGCTTTCTTT.

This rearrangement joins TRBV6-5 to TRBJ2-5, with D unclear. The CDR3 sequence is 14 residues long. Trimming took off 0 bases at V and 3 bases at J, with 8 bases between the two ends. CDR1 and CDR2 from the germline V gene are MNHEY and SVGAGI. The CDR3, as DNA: TGTGCCAGCAGTTACTCGTATAGGAAAGAGACCCAGTACTTC. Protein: CASSYSYRKETQYF.

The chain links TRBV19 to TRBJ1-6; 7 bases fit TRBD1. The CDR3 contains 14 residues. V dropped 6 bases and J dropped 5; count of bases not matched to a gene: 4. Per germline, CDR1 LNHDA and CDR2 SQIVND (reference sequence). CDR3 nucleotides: TGTGCCAGTAGAAAAGACAGGGATAATTCACCCCTCCACTTT. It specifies CASRKDRDNSPLHF.

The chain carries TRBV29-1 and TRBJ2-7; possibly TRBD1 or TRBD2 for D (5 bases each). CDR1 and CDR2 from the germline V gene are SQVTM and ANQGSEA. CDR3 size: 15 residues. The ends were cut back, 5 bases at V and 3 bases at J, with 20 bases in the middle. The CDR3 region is CSVKLQRDRVYEQYF. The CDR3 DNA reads TGCAGCGTTAAACTCCAACGGGACCGAGTCTACGAGCAGTACTTC.

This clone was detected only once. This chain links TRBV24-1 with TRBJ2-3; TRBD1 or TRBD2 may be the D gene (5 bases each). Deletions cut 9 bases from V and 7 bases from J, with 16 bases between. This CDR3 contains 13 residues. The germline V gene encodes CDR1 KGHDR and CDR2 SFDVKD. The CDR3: CATAPRLGHTQYF. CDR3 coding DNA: TGTGCCACCGCCCCCAGATTGGGACATACGCAGTATTTT.

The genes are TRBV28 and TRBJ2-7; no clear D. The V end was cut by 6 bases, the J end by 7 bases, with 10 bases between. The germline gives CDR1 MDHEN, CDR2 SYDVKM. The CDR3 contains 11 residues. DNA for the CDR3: TGTGCCAGCAGCCGCATTAAGGAGCAGTACTTC. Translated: CASSRIKEQYF. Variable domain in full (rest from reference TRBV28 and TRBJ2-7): DVKVTQSSRYLVKRTGEKVFLECVQDMDHENMFWYRQDPGLGLRLIYFSYDVKMKEKGDIPEGYSVSREKKERFSLILESASTNQTSMYLCASSRIKEQYFGPGTRLTVT.

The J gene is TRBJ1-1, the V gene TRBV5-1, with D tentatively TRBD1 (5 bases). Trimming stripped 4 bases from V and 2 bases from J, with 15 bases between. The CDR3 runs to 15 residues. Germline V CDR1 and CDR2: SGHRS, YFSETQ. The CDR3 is CASSRTGRINTEAFF. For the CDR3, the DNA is TGCGCCAGCAGCAGGACGGGACGGATAAACACTGAAGCTTTCTTT.

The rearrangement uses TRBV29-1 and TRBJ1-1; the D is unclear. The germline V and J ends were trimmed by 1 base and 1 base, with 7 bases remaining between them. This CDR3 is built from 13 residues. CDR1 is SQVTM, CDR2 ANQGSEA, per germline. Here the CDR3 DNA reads TGCAGCGTTGAAGGAGTCAGGAACACTGAAGCTTTCTTT. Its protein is CSVEGVRNTEAFF. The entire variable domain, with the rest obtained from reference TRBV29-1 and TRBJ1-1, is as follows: SAVISQKPSRDICQRGTSLTIQCQVDSQVTMMFWYRQQPGQSLTLIATANQGSEATYESGFVIDKFPISRPNLTFSTLTVSNMSPEDSSIYLCSVEGVRNTEAFFGQGTRLTVV.

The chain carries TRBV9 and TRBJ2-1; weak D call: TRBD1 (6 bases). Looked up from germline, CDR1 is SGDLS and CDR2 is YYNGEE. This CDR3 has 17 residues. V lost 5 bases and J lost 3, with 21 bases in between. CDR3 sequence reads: CASSRLQGANLYNEQFF. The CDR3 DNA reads TGTGCCAGCAGTCGTCTACAGGGAGCTAATCTCTACAATGAGCAGTTCTTC.

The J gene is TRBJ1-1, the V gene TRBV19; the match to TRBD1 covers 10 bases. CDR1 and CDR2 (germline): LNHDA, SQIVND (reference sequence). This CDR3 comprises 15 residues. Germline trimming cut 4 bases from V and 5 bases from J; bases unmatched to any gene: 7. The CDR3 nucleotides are TGTGCCAGTAGTAGACTGGGGACAGGGGAGACTGAAGCTTTCTTT. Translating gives CASSRLGTGETEAFF.

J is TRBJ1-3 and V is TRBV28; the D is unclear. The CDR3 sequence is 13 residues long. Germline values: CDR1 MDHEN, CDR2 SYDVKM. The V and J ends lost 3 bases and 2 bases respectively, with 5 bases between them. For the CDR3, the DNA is TGTGCCAGCAGTTTTTGGGCTGGAAACACCATATATTTT. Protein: CASSFWAGNTIYF.

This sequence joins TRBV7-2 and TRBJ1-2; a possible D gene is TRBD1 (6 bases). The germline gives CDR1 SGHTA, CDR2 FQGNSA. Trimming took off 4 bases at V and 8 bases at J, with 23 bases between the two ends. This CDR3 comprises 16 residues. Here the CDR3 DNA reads TGTGCCAGCAGCTCCCTAGCTGGTTCAGGGGTACTAGGCTACACCTTC. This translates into CASSSLAGSGVLGYTF. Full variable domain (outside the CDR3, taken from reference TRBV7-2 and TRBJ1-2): GAGVSQSPSNKVTEKGKDVELRCDPISGHTALYWYRQSLGQGLEFLIYFQGNSAPDKSGLPSDRFSAERTGGSVSTLTIQRTQQEDSAVYLCASSSLAGSGVLGYTFGSGTRLTVV.

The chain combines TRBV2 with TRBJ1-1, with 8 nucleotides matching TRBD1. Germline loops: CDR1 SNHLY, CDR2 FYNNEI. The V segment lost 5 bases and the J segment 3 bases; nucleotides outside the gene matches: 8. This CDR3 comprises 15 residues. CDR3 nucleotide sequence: TGTGCCAGCAGTCTGTTAGACAGGGGTGACACTGAAGCTTTCTTT. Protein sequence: CASSLLDRGDTEAFF.

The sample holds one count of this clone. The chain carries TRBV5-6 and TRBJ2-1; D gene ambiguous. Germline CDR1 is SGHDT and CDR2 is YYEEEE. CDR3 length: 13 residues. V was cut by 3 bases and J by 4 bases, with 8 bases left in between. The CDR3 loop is CASSSTLYNEQFF. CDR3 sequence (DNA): TGTGCCAGCAGCTCGACCCTATACAATGAGCAGTTCTTC.

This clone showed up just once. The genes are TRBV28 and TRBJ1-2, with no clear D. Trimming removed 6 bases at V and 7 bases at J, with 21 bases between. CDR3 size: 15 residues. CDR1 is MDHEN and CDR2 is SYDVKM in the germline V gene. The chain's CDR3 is CASRAPARSLGGYTF. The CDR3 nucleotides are TGTGCCAGCAGGGCCCCGGCCAGGAGCCTAGGTGGCTACACCTTC.

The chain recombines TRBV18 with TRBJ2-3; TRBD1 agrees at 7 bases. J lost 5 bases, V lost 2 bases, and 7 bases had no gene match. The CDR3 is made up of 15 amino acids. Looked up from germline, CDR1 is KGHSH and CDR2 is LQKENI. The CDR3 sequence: CASSPMGHRGDTQYF. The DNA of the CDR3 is TGTGCCAGCTCACCAATGGGGCACAGGGGAGATACGCAGTATTTT.

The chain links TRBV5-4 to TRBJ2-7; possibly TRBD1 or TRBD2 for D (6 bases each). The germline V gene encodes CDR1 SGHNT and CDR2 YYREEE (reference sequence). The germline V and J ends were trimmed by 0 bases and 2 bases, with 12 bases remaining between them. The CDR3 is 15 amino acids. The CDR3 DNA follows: TGTGCCAGCAGCTTGGAAAGGGGGGTGGCCTACGAGCAGTACTTC. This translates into CASSLERGVAYEQYF.

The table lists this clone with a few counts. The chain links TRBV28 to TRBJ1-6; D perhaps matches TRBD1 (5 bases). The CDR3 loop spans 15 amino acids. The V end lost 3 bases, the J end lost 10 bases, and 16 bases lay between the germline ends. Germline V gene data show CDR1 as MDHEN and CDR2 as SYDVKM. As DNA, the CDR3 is TGTGCCAGCAGTTTGCAGGGAGCGGTTTCCTCACCCCTCCACTTT. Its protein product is CASSLQGAVSSPLHF.

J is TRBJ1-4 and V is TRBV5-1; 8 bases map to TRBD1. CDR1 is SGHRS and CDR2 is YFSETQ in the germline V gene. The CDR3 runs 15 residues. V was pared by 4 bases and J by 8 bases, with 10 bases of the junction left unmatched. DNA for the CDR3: TGCGCCAGCAGCACACTAACAGGGGGTCGAGAAAAACTGTTTTTT. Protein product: CASSTLTGGREKLFF.

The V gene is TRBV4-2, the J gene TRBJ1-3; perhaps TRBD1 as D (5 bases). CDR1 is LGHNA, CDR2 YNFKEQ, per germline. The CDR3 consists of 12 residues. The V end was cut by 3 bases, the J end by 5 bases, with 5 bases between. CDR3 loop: CASSQDRNTIYF. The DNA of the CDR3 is TGTGCCAGCAGCCAGGACAGAAACACCATATATTTT.

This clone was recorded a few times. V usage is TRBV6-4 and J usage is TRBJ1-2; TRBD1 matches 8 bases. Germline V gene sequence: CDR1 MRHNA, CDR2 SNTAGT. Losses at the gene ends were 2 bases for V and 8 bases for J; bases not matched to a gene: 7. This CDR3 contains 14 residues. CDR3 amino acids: CASSDTDRGKGYTF. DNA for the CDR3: TGTGCCAGCAGTGACACAGACAGGGGAAAAGGCTACACCTTC.

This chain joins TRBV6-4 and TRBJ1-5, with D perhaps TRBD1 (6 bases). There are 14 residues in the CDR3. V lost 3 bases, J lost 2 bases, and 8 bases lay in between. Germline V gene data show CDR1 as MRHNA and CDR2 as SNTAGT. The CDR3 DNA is TGTGCCAGCAGTGAATCAGGGGGCAATCAGCCCCAGCATTTT. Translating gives CASSESGGNQPQHF.

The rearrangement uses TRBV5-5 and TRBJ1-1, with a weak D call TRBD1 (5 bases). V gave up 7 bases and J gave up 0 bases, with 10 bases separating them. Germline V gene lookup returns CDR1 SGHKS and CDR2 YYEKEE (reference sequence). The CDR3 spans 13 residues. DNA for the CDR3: TGTGCCAGCGGACGGGACTTGAACACTGAAGCTTTCTTT. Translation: CASGRDLNTEAFF.

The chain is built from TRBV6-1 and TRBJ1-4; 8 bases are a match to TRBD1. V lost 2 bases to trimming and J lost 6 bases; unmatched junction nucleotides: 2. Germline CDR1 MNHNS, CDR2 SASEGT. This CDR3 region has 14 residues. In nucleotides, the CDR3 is TGTGCCAGCAGTGAACAGGGGGCATATGAAAAACTGTTTTTT. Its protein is CASSEQGAYEKLFF.

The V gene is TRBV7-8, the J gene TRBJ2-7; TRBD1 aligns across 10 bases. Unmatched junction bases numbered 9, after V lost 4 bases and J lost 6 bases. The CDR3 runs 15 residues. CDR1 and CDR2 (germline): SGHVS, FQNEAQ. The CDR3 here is CASSWTQGQGSEQYF. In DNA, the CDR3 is TGTGCCAGCAGCTGGACCCAGGGACAGGGGAGCGAGCAGTACTTC.